Listed below are T cell receptor beta chains from one sample, sequenced in a study of tumour-infiltrating T cells in Burkitt lymphoma. Sequencing used immunoSEQ multiplex PCR; TCRdb keeps in-frame clones, though not all of them. Found here are just under 4,500 clones, about 86% of them singletons; the top ten hold roughly 13%. Material: tumor tissue. The receptor set was obtained from a human donor with diffuse large B-cell lymphoma. Some clones in this sample may be carry-over from other donors' samples. Each CDR3 is given with its conserved first and last residue. Clone size, where shown, is once, few, many, or a class for clones that have expanded.

abundance	v_gene	j_gene	CDR3aa
-	TRBV7-8	TRBJ1-5	CASIRSIDSNQPQHF
-	TRBV5-1	TRBJ1-1	CASSFTEMNTEAFF
once	TRBV5-1	TRBJ2-2	CASSTTGGANTGELFF
-	TRBV4-2	TRBJ1-2	CASSQDPRDTNYGYTF
once	TRBV4-2	TRBJ1-2	CASSQGSDFYGYTF
-	TRBV27	TRBJ1-2	CASSLLGDRGEVYTF
-	TRBV27	TRBJ1-6	CASSPSADSPLHF
-	TRBV6-6	TRBJ1-1	CASSYSLPTEAFF
-	TRBV4-2	TRBJ2-1	CASSQGGGHNEQFF
few	TRBV11-2	TRBJ1-5	CASSSVGGARQPQHF
-	TRBV27	TRBJ1-1	CASSLFKAGTEAFF
-	TRBV19	TRBJ1-2	CASKDYGYTF
-	TRBV15	TRBJ2-1	CATSVRGVGGARNEQFF
-	TRBV6-1	TRBJ1-5	CASSEGHHQPQHF
-	TRBV5-1	TRBJ2-7	CASSFSSGPYEQYF
-	TRBV19	TRBJ1-1	CASSLGFGNTEAFF
-	TRBV30	TRBJ2-1	CAWTGLAGGLEQFF
-	TRBV5-1	TRBJ1-1	CASSGGQGVNTEAFF
-	TRBV27	TRBJ2-2	CASSFPGAANTGELFF
-	TRBV27	TRBJ2-1	CASRGTSGINSYNEQFF
-	TRBV6-6	TRBJ2-6	CASSYAVSGANVLTF
few	TRBV6-6	TRBJ1-6	CASSYGTGGSSPLHF
-	TRBV9	TRBJ2-7	CASSVEGQGYEQYF
-	TRBV10-2	TRBJ1-2	CASSGQGSGGYTF
-	TRBV2	TRBJ2-3	CASSDYSSGVSSTDTQYF
-	TRBV11-2	TRBJ2-5	CASSRRLAGKKETQYF
-	TRBV4-1	TRBJ2-2	CASSQDLGGGGRRELFF
-	TRBV7-2	TRBJ2-2	CASSPRTLTGELFF
-	TRBV5-6	TRBJ2-2	CASSSLRREATGELFF
once	TRBV6-6	TRBJ1-1	CASSLSRQGVNTEAFF
-	TRBV18	TRBJ2-7	CASSSGRESGEQYF
-	TRBV6-5	TRBJ2-1	CASGERLAGVEQFF
few	TRBV7-9	TRBJ2-6	CASSLEGRGNVLTF
-	TRBV5-1	TRBJ1-2	CASTFRPEGNYGYTF
-	TRBV5-1	TRBJ2-5	CASSLLGGVGETQYF
few	TRBV5-1	TRBJ1-4	CASGQGPGEKLFF
-	TRBV5-6	TRBJ2-1	CASSQTDTVPTYEQFF
-	TRBV6-6	TRBJ2-5	CASGTSGQETQYF
-	TRBV9	TRBJ2-2	CASRDGGQGVPGTGELFF
-	TRBV5-4	TRBJ2-5	CASSGTGGQETQYF
once	TRBV5-8	TRBJ1-2	CASSLGTGNGYTF
once	TRBV11-3	TRBJ2-7	CASSFSTDYEQYF
once	TRBV10-2	TRBJ2-3	CASSEGTGDTQYF
-	TRBV9	TRBJ1-6	CASSVGGNSPLHF